The rows below give T cell receptor beta chains drawn from one sample of a study of T-cell reconstitution after alpha-beta-depleted transplantation in children. One entry per CDR3 protein, called by TCRdb with MiXCR from the PCR reads. Of over 200,000 distinct CDR3 sequences in the sample, roughly 8.1% are singletons; the top ten hold about a third. The specimen was PBMCs, mostly from graft donor cells, collected 360 days after TCRalphabeta/CD19-depleted stem cell transplant. The receptors here all came from a male patient under 10 years old who had a stem cell transplant for acute myeloid leukemia, so the T cells may come from the graft donor. CDR3s include the opening cysteine and the closing phenylalanine or tryptophan. D genes are given only for firm matches.

>TRBD2|TRBV20-1|20
CSASYVPGLAGGRAYNEQFF
>TRBD1|TRBV14|14
CASSHSGGYTEAFF
>-|TRBV5-1|14
CASSLFGRPYEQYF
>TRBD2|TRBV29-1|17
CSAGLAGGPWRKNIQYF
>-|TRBV6-5|13
CASSYSGGTEAFF
>-|TRBV28|17
CASIKFGTSLAEYGYTF
>-|TRBV5-5|13
CASSLVPSTEAFF
>TRBD1|TRBV18|15
CASSPGTAFTYEQYF
>-|TRBV29-1|14
CSVSRSSGHTEAFF
>-|TRBV7-8|12
CASSQGQETQYF
>-|TRBV27|18
CASSSHRNPWDHQETQYF
>TRBD1|TRBV10-3|17
CAIGGGRQGEGYQPQHF
>TRBD2|TRBV20-1|15
CSARQGTSVSETQYF
>-|TRBV7-9|13
CASSSAWGRELFF
>-|TRBV28|21
CASSLSYPQSRRETTYNEQFF
>-|TRBV12-3/TRBV12-4|18
CASSLALIEGVLTDTQYF
>-|TRBV7-8|14
CASSILTSSYEQYF
>TRBD1|TRBV20-1|14
CSARVAGGDGELFF
>-|TRBV5-5|16
CASSGLQGISYNEQFF
>TRBD2|TRBV5-1|16
CASSLIGGGSEYEQYF
>TRBD2|TRBV12-3/TRBV12-4|15
CASRSGRGLGYEQYF
>-|TRBV5-8|13
CASSRDNNQPQHF
>-|TRBV4-2|12
CASSQGLGGYTF
>-|TRBV3-1|15
CASSHGPTVDYEQYF
>TRBD2|TRBV5-1|14
CASSSGSWTNEQFF
>-|TRBV5-1|15
CASSLEQSSTDTQYF
>-|TRBV20-1|14
CSAPGGGYGNIQYF
>TRBD1|TRBV19|12
CATRTGNTEAFF
>TRBD1|TRBV5-5|12
CASIGGRETQYF
>-|TRBV20-1|14
CSASGSQANYGYTF